This TCR beta chain was sequenced for a study of CD8 T cell repertoires and HIV-1 epitope variants. The CDR3 loop spans 17 amino acids. Germline V gives CDR1 SNHLY, CDR2 FYNNEI. Trimming cost V 0 bases and J 4 bases; bases outside gene matches: 8. Here immunoSEQ multiplex PCR was the method, and the copy in TCRdb shows in-frame clones only, minus some. The sample holds roughly 4,000 clones, about 61% seen once. This clone was seen a few times. Antigen specificity is unknown. Sequenced sample: cultured CD8+ T cells derived from PBMCs. V gene TRBV2 combines with J gene TRBJ2-2; 7 positions agree with TRBD1. The source is a male donor with HIV. The CDR3 coding sequence is TGTGCCAGCAGTGAAGCGCTTGGCAGGGGGTTCACCGGGGAGCTGTTTTTT. Translation gives CASSEALGRGFTGELFF.